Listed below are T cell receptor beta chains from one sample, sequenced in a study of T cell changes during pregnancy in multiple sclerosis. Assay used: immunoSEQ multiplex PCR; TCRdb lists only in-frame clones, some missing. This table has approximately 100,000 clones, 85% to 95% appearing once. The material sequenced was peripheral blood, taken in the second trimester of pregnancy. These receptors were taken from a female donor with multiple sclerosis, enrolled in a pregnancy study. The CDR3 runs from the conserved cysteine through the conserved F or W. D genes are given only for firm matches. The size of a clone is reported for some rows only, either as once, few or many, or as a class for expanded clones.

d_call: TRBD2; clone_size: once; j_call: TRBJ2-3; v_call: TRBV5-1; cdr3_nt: TGCGCCAGCAGCTACCGGTGGGCTAGCGGGGTAACCAGCACAGATACGCAGTATTTT; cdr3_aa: CASSYRWASGVTSTDTQYF
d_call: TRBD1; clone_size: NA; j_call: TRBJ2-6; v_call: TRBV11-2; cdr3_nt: TGTGCCAGCACTATGGGGACAGAGATTAGCTCTGGGGCCAACGTCCTGACTTTC; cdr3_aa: CASTMGTEISSGANVLTF
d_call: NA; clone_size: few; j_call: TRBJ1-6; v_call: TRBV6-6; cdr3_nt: TGTGCCAGCAGTTATCCGGGCCGGGGGGCCTCACCCCTCCACTTT; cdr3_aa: CASSYPGRGASPLHF
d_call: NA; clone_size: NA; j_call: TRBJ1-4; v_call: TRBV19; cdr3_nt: TGTGCCAGTACCGGTTTGGGGGCGAATGAAAAACTGTTTTTT; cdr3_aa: CASTGLGANEKLFF
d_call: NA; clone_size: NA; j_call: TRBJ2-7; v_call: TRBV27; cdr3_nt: TGTGCCAGCAGCATAGTGGGGCGCTCCTACGAGCAGTACTTC; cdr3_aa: CASSIVGRSYEQYF
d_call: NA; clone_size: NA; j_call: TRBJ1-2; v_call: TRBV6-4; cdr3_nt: TGTGCCAGCAGTGACTCCTTCCGGGGGGCGCGTGCCGGCTACACCTTC; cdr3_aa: CASSDSFRGARAGYTF
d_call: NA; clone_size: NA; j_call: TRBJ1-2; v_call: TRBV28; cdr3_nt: TGTGCCAGCAGTTTAAAACAGGATAACTATGGCTACACCTTC; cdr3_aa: CASSLKQDNYGYTF
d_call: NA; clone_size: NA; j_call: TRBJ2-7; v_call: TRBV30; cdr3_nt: TGTGCCTGGAGTGATGGCGGGGAGCAGTACTTC; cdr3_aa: CAWSDGGEQYF
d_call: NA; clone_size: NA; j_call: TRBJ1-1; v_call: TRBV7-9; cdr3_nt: TGTGCCAGCAGCCCGATGGGACACCCACAGGAAGCTTTCTTT; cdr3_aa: CASSPMGHPQEAFF
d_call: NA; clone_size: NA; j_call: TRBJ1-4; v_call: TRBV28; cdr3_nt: TGTGCCAGCAGTTTAGTCGGCAGGGCTGAAAAACTGTTTTTT; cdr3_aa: CASSLVGRAEKLFF
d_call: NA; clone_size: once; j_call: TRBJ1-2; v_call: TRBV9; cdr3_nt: TGTGCCAGCAGCTCCCGAGGGGGTGGGGACTATGGCTACACCTTC; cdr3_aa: CASSSRGGGDYGYTF
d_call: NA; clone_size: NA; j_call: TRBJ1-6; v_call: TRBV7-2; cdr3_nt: TGTGCCAGCAGCCCTAGACGGGGTAATTCACCCCTCCACTTT; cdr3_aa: CASSPRRGNSPLHF
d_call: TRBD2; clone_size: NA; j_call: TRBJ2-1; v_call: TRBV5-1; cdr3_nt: TGCGCCAGCAGCTTGCCCCCGCGGGGGTACAATGAGCAGTTCTTC; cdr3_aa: CASSLPPRGYNEQFF